This T cell receptor beta chain was identified in a study of blood T cell repertoires in COVID-19. Study in general: The United States, Italy and Spain were the sources of the acute and convalescent COVID-19 samples. T cells, B-cell-depleted T cells, or PBMCs provided the cDNA or gDNA that served as material.

CDR1 MGHDK and CDR2 SYGVNS come from the germline V gene. The CDR3 is 16 residues long. The junction had 5 bases not matched to a gene; V was cut back by 3 bases and J by 2 bases. The protocol was immunoSEQ multiplex PCR, while the TCRdb copy is restricted to in-frame clones and leaves out a portion. The sample has under 350,000 clones; about 89% are singletons. This receptor was taken from a man in his forties with acute or convalescent COVID-19. The rearrangement joins TRBV25-1 to TRBJ2-1; 9 bases map to TRBD2. The sequencing sample was made of peripheral blood. DNA for the CDR3: TGTGCCAGCAGTGACACGGCTAGCGGGGCCTACAATGAGCAGTTCTTC. Protein: CASSDTASGAYNEQFF.